These 29 T cell receptor beta chains were sequenced from one sample in a study of post-analysis software for immune sequencing data. Points from the study as a whole: In patients, about five TRBV segments were more frequent than in controls, with TRBV5-6, TRBV5-1 and TRBV20-1 among them.

Which antigens these TCRs recognize remains unknown. Included in the TCR beta cDNA libraries were unique molecular identifiers. TCRdb itself ran the PCR reads through MiXCR, one entry per CDR3 protein. Counted here are roughly 870,000 distinct CDR3 sequences, about 57% occurring once; the ten biggest clones make up around 4.5%. The specimen sequenced was blood. These receptors were collected from a girl under 18 with multiple sclerosis.

This clonotype occurred a few times. V usage is TRBV20-1 and J usage is TRBJ2-3, with TRBD2 identical over 7 bases. The CDR3 loop spans 15 amino acids. Germline CDR1 reads DFQATT; CDR2 reads SNEGSKA (reference sequence). With V trimmed by 5 bases and J by 3 bases, 11 bases remained unmatched. The DNA for the CDR3 is TGCAGTGCTTATACAGCGGGGTCCAAGACAGATACGCAGTATTTT. Protein: CSAYTAGSKTDTQYF.

This rearrangement joins TRBV9 to TRBJ1-2, with a weak D call TRBD1 (6 bases). Germline CDR1 is SGDLS and CDR2 is YYNGEE. The CDR3 has 13 amino acids. The ends were cut back, 0 bases at V and 5 bases at J, with 8 bases in the middle. The CDR3 region is CASSVGTEYGYTF. The CDR3 region has the DNA TGTGCCAGCAGCGTAGGGACAGAGTATGGCTACACCTTC.

This clonotype appeared a few times. V usage is TRBV7-2 and J usage is TRBJ2-3; 12 nucleotides line up with TRBD2. This CDR3 region has 17 residues. With 1 base clipped from V and 2 bases from J, the junction kept 4 bases outside the gene matches. From germline, CDR1 is SGHTA and CDR2 FQGNSA. The CDR3 DNA follows: TGTGCCAGCAGCTTAGAGCTAGCGGGGGGGAACACAGATACGCAGTATTTT. Translated, it gives CASSLELAGGNTDTQYF.

This chain links TRBV20-1 with TRBJ2-7, with TRBD2 matching over 9 bases. Germline-derived CDR1 and CDR2 are DFQATT and SNEGSKA (reference sequence). After removal of 5 bases from V and 2 bases from J, the junction contained 4 bases not matched to a gene. This CDR3 contains 13 residues. In DNA, the CDR3 is TGCAGTGCTGCCTTAGCGGGGGCCTACGAGCAGTACTTC. Protein: CSAALAGAYEQYF.

The chain employs TRBV11-2 and TRBJ2-3; 12 nucleotides match TRBD2. The CDR3 covers 20 residues. The junction had 15 bases not matched to a gene; V was cut back by 3 bases and J by 2 bases. Germline V gives CDR1 SGHAT, CDR2 FQNNGV. CDR3 nucleotide sequence: TGTGCCAGCAGCTTGGCTCCTAGCGGGGGGGGCCCCTATAACACAGATACGCAGTATTTT. Its translation is CASSLAPSGGGPYNTDTQYF.

This clonotype came up a few times. The chain links TRBV24-1 to TRBJ2-3; D gene ambiguous. CDR3 length equals 13 residues. Trimming took off 9 bases at V and 3 bases at J, with 12 bases between the two ends. The germline V gene encodes CDR1 KGHDR and CDR2 SFDVKD. The CDR3 sequence is CATGKGSTDTQYF. CDR3 bases: TGTGCCACCGGAAAGGGTTCGACAGATACGCAGTATTTT.

The V gene is TRBV5-1, the J gene TRBJ2-1; D possibly uses TRBD1 or TRBD2 (6 bases each). Germline V lookup: CDR1 SGHRS, CDR2 YFSETQ. The CDR3 spans 15 residues. The V gene lost 4 bases and the J gene lost 7 bases, with 18 bases spanning the gap. The CDR3 DNA reads as TGCGCCAGCAGCGAGGGGGGCCACCAGTGGAATGAGCAGTTCTTC. Its translation: CASSEGGHQWNEQFF. Supplemented by reference TRBV5-1 and TRBJ2-1, the full variable domain reads KAGVTQTPRYLIKTRGQQVTLSCSPISGHRSVSWYQQTPGQGLQFLFEYFSETQRNKGNFPGRFSGRQFSNSRSEMNVSTLELGDSALYLCASSEGGHQWNEQFFGPGTRLTVL.

The V and J genes are TRBV20-1 and TRBJ2-7; no reliable D call. CDR1 and CDR2 from the germline V gene are DFQATT and SNEGSKA (reference sequence). V shed 0 bases and J shed 3 bases, with 15 bases lying between them. CDR3 length: 15 amino acids. CDR3 sequence reads: CSARDRRTSHYEQYF. CDR3 in DNA: TGCAGTGCTAGAGATAGGCGGACGTCACACTACGAGCAGTACTTC.

The J gene is TRBJ1-2, the V gene TRBV4-1; 7 nucleotides match TRBD1. The V gene end was trimmed by 0 bases and the J gene end by 0 bases; junction bases not matched to a gene: 7. Looked up from germline, CDR1 is MGHRA and CDR2 is YSYEKL. The CDR3 has 17 residues. The CDR3 loop is CASSQEYGTAPNYGYTF. The CDR3 DNA reads as TGCGCCAGCAGCCAAGAGTACGGGACAGCGCCTAACTATGGCTACACCTTC.

The V call is TRBV25-1, the J call TRBJ2-3; D possibly corresponds to TRBD1 (5 bases). There are 15 residues in the CDR3. V was clipped by 4 bases and J by 1 base, with 12 bases between them. The germline V gene encodes CDR1 MGHDK and CDR2 SYGVNS. CDR3: CASSVLRGGTDTQYF. CDR3 coding DNA: TGTGCCAGCAGTGTTCTTAGGGGCGGCACAGATACGCAGTATTTT.

The V gene is TRBV20-1, the J gene TRBJ1-3, with 11 positions matching TRBD1. This CDR3 comprises 15 residues. V lost 3 bases to trimming and J lost 4 bases; unmatched junction nucleotides: 5. Germline loops: CDR1 DFQATT, CDR2 SNEGSKA (reference sequence). CDR3 loop: CSASLDRGRGNTIYF. DNA of the CDR3: TGCAGTGCTAGCTTGGACAGGGGGCGCGGAAACACCATATATTTT.

The gene calls are TRBV20-1 and TRBJ2-1; TRBD1 might be the D (6 bases). The ends were cut back, 5 bases at V and 9 bases at J, with 11 bases in the middle. CDR1 is DFQATT and CDR2 is SNEGSKA in the germline V gene (reference sequence). The CDR3 loop spans 11 amino acids. CDR3 in DNA: TGCAGTGCTGCGACAGGCGGTGAGCAGTTCTTC. Protein sequence: CSAATGGEQFF.

The chain recombines TRBV10-3 with TRBJ1-4, with D tentatively TRBD1 (5 bases). CDR1 is ENHRY, CDR2 SYGVKD, per germline. The CDR3 loop spans 13 amino acids. Trimming left V 8 bases short and J 0 bases short, with 7 bases between. The CDR3 nucleotides read TGTGCCATCGGGACCTCAACTAATGAAAAACTGTTTTTT. Amino acids: CAIGTSTNEKLFF.

This sequence joins TRBV7-6 and TRBJ2-7, with D possibly TRBD1 on 6 matching bases. This CDR3 has 14 amino acids. Germline loops: CDR1 SGHVS, CDR2 FNYEAQ. V shed 1 base and J shed 3 bases, with 10 bases lying between them. CDR3 DNA sequence: TGTGCCAGCAGCTTAGAGGACAGAAGCTACGAGCAGTACTTC. It specifies CASSLEDRSYEQYF.

The chain uses TRBV5-1 and TRBJ1-6; 8 bases are a match to TRBD1. The germline gives CDR1 SGHRS, CDR2 YFSETQ. The CDR3 loop spans 16 amino acids. The junction had 10 bases not matched to a gene; V was cut back by 4 bases and J by 7 bases. CDR3 DNA: TGCGCCAGCAGCCTGGAAGGACAGGGACGCAATTCACCCCTCCACTTT. Amino acids: CASSLEGQGRNSPLHF. Looking up the rest from reference TRBV5-1 and TRBJ1-6 gives the full variable domain: KAGVTQTPRYLIKTRGQQVTLSCSPISGHRSVSWYQQTPGQGLQFLFEYFSETQRNKGNFPGRFSGRQFSNSRSEMNVSTLELGDSALYLCASSLEGQGRNSPLHFGNGTRLTVT.

The chain joins TRBV11-2 to TRBJ2-1, with TRBD2 matching over 10 bases. This CDR3 comprises 24 residues. The germline CDR1 and CDR2 sequences are SGHAT and FQNNGV. The V gene end was trimmed by 0 bases and the J gene end by 2 bases; junction bases not matched to a gene: 25. The CDR3: CASSLDLGAITSSGRTHTYNEQFF. The CDR3 nucleotides are TGTGCCAGCAGCTTAGATCTAGGGGCGATAACTAGTAGCGGGAGGACTCATACCTACAATGAGCAGTTCTTC. Combining the CDR3 with reference TRBV11-2 and TRBJ2-1 gives the whole variable domain EAGVAQSPRYKIIEKRQSVAFWCNPISGHATLYWYQQILGQGPKLLIQFQNNGVVDDSQLPKDRFSAERLKGVDSTLKIQPAKLEDSAVYLCASSLDLGAITSSGRTHTYNEQFFGPGTRLTVL.

In this sample, this clonotype turned up a few times. This chain uses TRBV20-1 with TRBJ2-1, with D maybe TRBD1 (5 bases). CDR3 length: 14 amino acids. CDR1 is DFQATT, CDR2 SNEGSKA, per germline (reference sequence). Trimming removed 5 bases from V and 0 bases from J, with 11 bases in between. CDR3 loop: CSAQTGSSYNEQFF. The CDR3 DNA is TGCAGTGCTCAAACAGGAAGCTCCTACAATGAGCAGTTCTTC.

This clonotype was recorded a few times. V is TRBV5-1 and J is TRBJ1-6, with 7 positions matching TRBD1. The V segment lost 4 bases and the J segment 8 bases; nucleotides outside the gene matches: 21. The V gene's germline CDR1 is SGHRS and CDR2 YFSETQ. CDR3 length equals 19 residues. The DNA of the CDR3 is TGCGCCAGCAGCATATACCAGAAGGACGGGACAGCCCCAGATTCACCCCTCCACTTT. It encodes CASSIYQKDGTAPDSPLHF.

The V call is TRBV4-1, the J call TRBJ2-1; D gene uncertain. V lost 0 bases and J 10 bases, leaving 10 bases between the germline ends. CDR1 is MGHRA, CDR2 YSYEKL, per germline. This CDR3 has 13 amino acids. The CDR3 DNA follows: TGCGCCAGCAGCCAAGAAGGTGAGTGGGAGCAGTTCTTC. Protein sequence: CASSQEGEWEQFF.

The chain has TRBV4-1 and TRBJ2-4; D is unclear. CDR3 length: 13 amino acids. The V and J ends lost 1 base and 9 bases respectively, with 10 bases between them. Germline CDR1 and CDR2: MGHRA and YSYEKL. The CDR3 loop reads CASSQGPRAIQYF. CDR3 sequence (DNA): TGCGCCAGCAGCCAAGGTCCCCGGGCCATTCAGTACTTC.

V and J are TRBV9 and TRBJ2-5; 12 bases map to TRBD2. CDR3 length: 16 residues. With V trimmed by 3 bases and J by 5 bases, 8 bases remained unmatched. The germline gives CDR1 SGDLS, CDR2 YYNGEE. The CDR3 loop reads CASSAGLAGISETQYF. The DNA for the CDR3 is TGTGCCAGCAGCGCCGGACTAGCGGGAATCTCGGAGACCCAGTACTTC.

In this sample, this clonotype turned up a few times. The V call is TRBV20-1, the J call TRBJ2-3, with 10 nucleotides matching TRBD2. V was clipped by 6 bases and J by 2 bases; unmatched bases: 8. This CDR3 has 15 amino acids. The V gene's germline CDR1 is DFQATT and CDR2 SNEGSKA (reference sequence). The CDR3 nucleotides are TGCAGTGCAGCGACAGCGGGAGGGTACACAGATACGCAGTATTTT. Amino acids: CSAATAGGYTDTQYF.

The rearrangement joins TRBV3-1 to TRBJ1-1; tentative D call: TRBD1 (5 bases). Trimming shortened V by 3 bases and J by 6 bases, and 11 bases separated the two germline ends. Germline CDR1 is LGHDT and CDR2 is YNNKEL (reference sequence). This CDR3 spans 13 amino acids. The CDR3 sequence: CASSHTLGAEAFF. CDR3 bases: TGTGCCAGCAGCCACACCCTGGGGGCTGAAGCTTTCTTT.

The J gene is TRBJ2-4, the V gene TRBV6-5; D might be TRBD1 (8 bases). The germline V and J ends were trimmed by 0 bases and 2 bases, with 11 bases remaining between them. This CDR3 has 16 amino acids. Germline assignment: CDR1 MNHEY and CDR2 SVGAGI. The CDR3 bases are TGTGCCAGCAGTTACTCACAGGGGGGGTCCAAAAACATTCAGTACTTC. This codes for CASSYSQGGSKNIQYF.

This chain uses TRBV7-6 with TRBJ2-7; possible D gene TRBD2, 5 bases. CDR1 and CDR2 from the germline V gene are SGHVS and FNYEAQ. This CDR3 spans 14 amino acids. V shed 5 bases and J shed 1 base, with 12 bases lying between them. The CDR3 bases are TGTGCCAGCAGCGCCCGGGGTACGTCCTACGAGCAGTACTTC. This translates into CASSARGTSYEQYF.

The chain couples TRBV5-1 to TRBJ2-6; 12 bases line up with TRBD2. Germline values: CDR1 SGHRS, CDR2 YFSETQ. Trimming cost V 2 bases and J 2 bases; bases outside gene matches: 5. The CDR3 runs to 18 residues. The CDR3 region is CASSLGLAGPAGANVLTF. The CDR3 nucleotides read TGCGCCAGCAGCTTAGGACTAGCGGGACCGGCTGGGGCCAACGTCCTGACTTTC.

The chain carries TRBV29-1 and TRBJ2-3; possible D gene TRBD2, 5 bases. This CDR3 contains 15 residues. V lost 0 bases and J 3 bases, leaving 13 bases between the germline ends. The V gene's germline CDR1 is SQVTM and CDR2 ANQGSEA. The CDR3 loop is CSVEDLRTETDTQYF. The CDR3 DNA reads as TGCAGCGTTGAAGATCTTCGGACTGAAACAGATACGCAGTATTTT.

In its sample, this clonotype was seen once. The rearrangement joins TRBV27 to TRBJ2-7; TRBD2 matches at 9 bases. CDR1 is MNHEY, CDR2 SMNVEV, per germline (reference sequence). The CDR3 consists of 13 residues. After removal of 8 bases from V and 6 bases from J, the junction contained 8 bases not matched to a gene. This chain's CDR3 is CASGAGGPGEQYF. The CDR3 DNA is TGTGCCAGCGGAGCGGGGGGTCCGGGCGAGCAGTACTTC.

The V call is TRBV12-3 or TRBV12-4, the J call TRBJ1-5; 8 bases align to TRBD1. Unmatched junction bases numbered 5, after V lost 1 base and J lost 6 bases. CDR3 length: 15 amino acids. The CDR3 region has the DNA TGTGCCAGCAGTTTAGGACAGGGGCATACTCAGCCCCAGCATTTT. Protein sequence: CASSLGQGHTQPQHF.